The entry that follows covers one T cell receptor (beta chain) sequence. Only in-frame clones appear in the TCRdb table, and some are missing; sequencing was by immunoSEQ multiplex PCR. The table lists approximately 120,000 clones, 90% of them singletons. CDR3 length: 15 residues. Germline V CDR1 and CDR2: MNHNY, SVGAGI (reference sequence). With 2 bases clipped from V and 4 bases from J, the junction kept 5 bases outside the gene matches. The data were obtained in a study of T cell responses to AZD1222 COVID-19 vaccine. The clonotype was recovered from an adult in good health. The chain combines TRBV6-6 with TRBJ2-5, with 9 positions matching TRBD2. The sample in question was peripheral blood, obtained on day 0 of MenACWY control vaccination. The CDR3 region has the DNA TGTGCCAGCAGTTACAGTTCTAGCGGGATAGAGACCCAGTACTTC. This encodes CASSYSSSGIETQYF.